The 28 T cell receptor beta chains below were found in one sample sequenced in a study of shared clonotypes between healthy human individuals. Only in-frame clones appear in the TCRdb table, and some are missing; sequencing was by immunoSEQ multiplex PCR. Of roughly 2 million clones in the sample, 85% to 95% are singletons; the top ten hold 0.1% to 0.15%. Sequencing was performed on naive CD4+ T cells sorted from blood. As to subset: CD45RA+ positively selected. The source is a young man in good health.

V is TRBV6-1 and J is TRBJ2-5, with D possibly being TRBD1 (6 bases). Trimming pared 3 bases from V and 3 bases from J, leaving 11 bases between. The CDR3 length is 14 residues. CDR1 and CDR2 from the germline V gene are MNHNS and SASEGT. CDR3 loop: CASSEFTGKETQYF. CDR3 nucleotide sequence: TGTGCCAGCAGTGAGTTTACAGGGAAAGAGACCCAGTACTTC.

This rearrangement joins TRBV9 to TRBJ2-2; tentatively, D is TRBD2 (5 bases). The CDR3 contains 16 residues. Germline-derived CDR1 and CDR2 are SGDLS and YYNGEE. The germline V and J ends were trimmed by 4 bases and 4 bases, with 17 bases remaining between them. CDR3 amino acids: CASSISGNPPTGELFF. For the CDR3, the DNA is TGTGCCAGCAGCATCTCCGGGAACCCGCCCACCGGGGAGCTGTTTTTT.

The J gene is TRBJ2-5, the V gene TRBV11-3, with TRBD2 identical over 13 bases. Germline V gene sequence: CDR1 SGHNT, CDR2 YENEEA. V shed 5 bases and J 2 bases; nucleotides not matched to a gene: 5. This CDR3 contains 16 residues. DNA of the CDR3: TGTGCCAGCAGCCTGGGGGGACTAGCGGGACAAGAGACCCAGTACTTC. Its translation: CASSLGGLAGQETQYF. The complete variable domain, with remaining parts taken from reference TRBV11-3 and TRBJ2-5, reads EAGVVQSPRYKIIEKKQPVAFWCNPISGHNTLYWYLQNLGQGPELLIRYENEEAVDDSQLPKDRFSAERLKGVDSTLKIQPAELGDSAVYLCASSLGGLAGQETQYFGPGTRLLVL.

The rearrangement joins TRBV6-6 to TRBJ2-5, with a tentative D call TRBD2 (6 bases). Germline V gene lookup returns CDR1 MNHNY and CDR2 SVGAGI (reference sequence). The V and J ends lost 8 bases and 3 bases respectively, with 13 bases between them. The CDR3 consists of 13 residues. The chain's CDR3 is CASRASAEETQYF. CDR3 in DNA: TGTGCCAGCCGGGCTAGCGCCGAAGAGACCCAGTACTTC.

The V and J genes are TRBV18 and TRBJ1-6, with 7 nucleotides matching TRBD1. CDR1 is KGHSH and CDR2 is LQKENI in the germline V gene. With 1 base clipped from V and 9 bases from J, the junction kept 6 bases outside the gene matches. There are 15 residues in the CDR3. The CDR3 reads CASSPLQGVSSPLHF. CDR3 nucleotide sequence: TGTGCCAGCTCACCACTTCAGGGGGTTAGTTCACCCCTCCACTTT.

V gene TRBV11-1 combines with J gene TRBJ1-1; D may be TRBD1 (5 bases). Germline CDR1 and CDR2: SGHAT and FQDESV (reference sequence). Between the trimmed V and J ends, which lost 2 bases and 1 base, there was a span of 11 bases. CDR3 length: 15 amino acids. DNA of the CDR3: TGTGCCAGCAGCTTACTATCACAGGCGAACACTGAAGCTTTCTTT. This sequence encodes CASSLLSQANTEAFF.

This sequence joins TRBV5-1 and TRBJ2-7; the D is unclear. The CDR3 loop spans 12 amino acids. Per the germline V gene, CDR1 is SGHRS and CDR2 is YFSETQ. The V end lost 1 base, the J end lost 3 bases, and 5 bases lay between the germline ends. CDR3 nucleotides: TGCGCCAGCAGCTTGATGGGCTACGAGCAGTACTTC. This translates into CASSLMGYEQYF.

J is TRBJ2-3 and V is TRBV9, with TRBD2 matching 9 bases. Per the germline V gene, CDR1 is SGDLS and CDR2 is YYNGEE. The V segment lost 1 base and the J segment 0 bases; nucleotides outside the gene matches: 6. CDR3 length equals 17 residues. The DNA for the CDR3 is TGTGCCAGCAGCGTACAGGCTAGCGGGATTAGCACAGATACGCAGTATTTT. It codes for CASSVQASGISTDTQYF.

The chain recombines TRBV18 with TRBJ1-1, with a tentative D call TRBD1 (6 bases). V was shortened by 1 base and J by 8 bases, with 14 bases between the two germline ends. Germline loops: CDR1 KGHSH, CDR2 LQKENI. CDR3 length: 14 residues. In nucleotides, the CDR3 is TGTGCCAGCTCACCACGGACCCTAGGGGGGGAAGCTTTCTTT. Translating gives CASSPRTLGGEAFF.

This chain joins TRBV30 and TRBJ2-1, with TRBD2 identical over 13 bases. V lost 5 bases to trimming and J lost 0 bases; unmatched junction nucleotides: 13. This CDR3 is built from 19 residues. Germline V gene sequence: CDR1 GTSNPN, CDR2 SVGIG (reference sequence). In DNA form, the CDR3 reads TGTGCCTGGTCCGCCGGGACTAGCGGGAAATTGAGCTCCTACAATGAGCAGTTCTTC. As protein: CAWSAGTSGKLSSYNEQFF.

The chain couples TRBV19 to TRBJ1-5; 8 bases line up with TRBD1. The V and J ends lost 5 bases and 6 bases, in that order; junction bases with no gene match: 9. The CDR3 runs 15 residues. Per the germline V gene, CDR1 is LNHDA and CDR2 is SQIVND (reference sequence). The CDR3 sequence is CASSGQGSSSQPQHF. In DNA, the CDR3 is TGTGCCAGTAGTGGACAGGGTTCTTCGAGTCAGCCCCAGCATTTT. Using reference TRBV19 and TRBJ1-5 for the parts outside the CDR3, the full variable domain is DGGITQSPKYLFRKEGQNVTLSCEQNLNHDAMYWYRQDPGQGLRLIYYSQIVNDFQKGDIAEGYSVSREKKESFPLTVTSAQKNPTAFYLCASSGQGSSSQPQHFGDGTRLSIL.

V gene TRBV27 combines with J gene TRBJ2-2; D is possibly TRBD2 (6 bases). The CDR3 is made up of 17 amino acids. Trimming removed 1 base at V and 0 bases at J, with 12 bases between. Germline V gene lookup returns CDR1 MNHEY and CDR2 SMNVEV (reference sequence). The CDR3 DNA follows: TGTGCCAGCAGTTTATTTCGGCGGGGTACGAACACCGGGGAGCTGTTTTTT. It specifies CASSLFRRGTNTGELFF.

V is TRBV18 and J is TRBJ2-6; D is perhaps TRBD1 or TRBD2 (6 bases each). V lost 1 base, J lost 2 bases, and 12 bases lay in between. Germline V gene data show CDR1 as KGHSH and CDR2 as LQKENI. CDR3 length: 17 amino acids. CDR3: CASSPRQVAAGANVLTF. The CDR3 DNA follows: TGTGCCAGCTCACCACGACAGGTAGCGGCTGGGGCCAACGTCCTGACTTTC.

V is TRBV9 and J is TRBJ2-1, with 14 positions matching TRBD2. The germline CDR1 and CDR2 sequences are SGDLS and YYNGEE. This CDR3 spans 19 amino acids. The junction had 12 bases not matched to a gene; V was cut back by 0 bases and J by 7 bases. DNA for the CDR3: TGTGCCAGCAGCGTAGGGGCTGGACTAGCGGGGGGCACGGATAATGAGCAGTTCTTC. It translates to CASSVGAGLAGGTDNEQFF.

The V call is TRBV5-1, the J call TRBJ2-3; D gene uncertain. This CDR3 has 14 residues. The germline gives CDR1 SGHRS, CDR2 YFSETQ. V was shortened by 5 bases and J by 0 bases, with 10 bases between the two germline ends. The DNA for the CDR3 is TGCGCCAGCAGGGGGATTTCTAGCACAGATACGCAGTATTTT. Translation gives CASRGISSTDTQYF.

The V call is TRBV6-1, the J call TRBJ1-2, with a tentative D call TRBD1 (5 bases). Per germline, CDR1 MNHNS and CDR2 SASEGT. The CDR3 spans 15 residues. V dropped 6 bases and J dropped 8 bases, with 22 bases sitting between them. The CDR3 is CASSEGTWTFGGYTF. As DNA, the CDR3 is TGTGCCAGCAGCGAGGGGACCTGGACCTTTGGGGGCTACACCTTC.

The V call is TRBV6-1, the J call TRBJ2-7; 13 bases match TRBD2. Germline values: CDR1 MNHNS, CDR2 SASEGT. With V trimmed by 3 bases and J by 2 bases, 7 bases remained unmatched. The CDR3 has 17 residues. CDR3 sequence (DNA): TGTGCCAGCAGTGAGGTGCCGGGACTAGCGGGAACCTACGAGCAGTACTTC. This codes for CASSEVPGLAGTYEQYF.

This rearrangement joins TRBV7-2 to TRBJ1-2; tentative D call: TRBD1 (6 bases). V shed 4 bases and J shed 9 bases, with 21 bases lying between them. CDR1 and CDR2 from the germline V gene are SGHTA and FQGNSA. The CDR3 extends over 15 amino acids. In DNA form, the CDR3 reads TGTGCCAGCAGCTCAAAGGCGGGTCGGGACAATAGCTACACCTTC. It encodes CASSSKAGRDNSYTF.

This clone was seen a single time. The gene calls are TRBV5-1 and TRBJ1-5; D uncertain. CDR1 is SGHRS and CDR2 is YFSETQ in the germline V gene. V was clipped by 0 bases and J by 5 bases, with 12 bases between them. There are 15 residues in the CDR3. As DNA, the CDR3 is TGCGCCAGCAGCTTGGAGGGAAGGGCACATCAGCCCCAGCATTTT. As protein: CASSLEGRAHQPQHF. Looking up the rest from reference TRBV5-1 and TRBJ1-5 gives the full variable domain: KAGVTQTPRYLIKTRGQQVTLSCSPISGHRSVSWYQQTPGQGLQFLFEYFSETQRNKGNFPGRFSGRQFSNSRSEMNVSTLELGDSALYLCASSLEGRAHQPQHFGDGTRLSIL.

This chain links TRBV10-2 with TRBJ2-6, with D unresolved. The CDR3 is made up of 17 amino acids. Per germline, CDR1 WSHSY and CDR2 SAAADI. Trimming cost V 4 bases and J 0 bases, with 13 bases left between them. The CDR3: CASSAVSLSSGANVLTF. DNA for the CDR3: TGCGCCAGCAGTGCGGTCAGCCTGAGCTCTGGGGCCAACGTCCTGACTTTC.

The chain recombines TRBV18 with TRBJ1-5; no clear D gene. In germline, CDR1 is KGHSH, CDR2 LQKENI. The ends were cut back, 5 bases at V and 3 bases at J, with 17 bases in the middle. This CDR3 comprises 16 residues. DNA of the CDR3: TGTGCCAGCTCAACCGTCAGCTCGCAGTTCAATCAGCCCCAGCATTTT. This encodes CASSTVSSQFNQPQHF.

The rearrangement joins TRBV28 to TRBJ2-2; 7 bases align to TRBD2. J lost 6 bases, V lost 6 bases, and 7 bases had no gene match. The CDR3 has 14 residues. Looked up from germline, CDR1 is MDHEN and CDR2 is SYDVKM. The CDR3 reads CASRLGTKAGELFF. Written as DNA, the CDR3 is TGTGCCAGCAGGTTAGGGACTAAGGCCGGGGAGCTGTTTTTT.

The J gene is TRBJ2-7, the V gene TRBV5-1, with D perhaps matching TRBD1 (6 bases). V lost 2 bases, J lost 0 bases, and 12 bases lay in between. This CDR3 spans 15 amino acids. Germline assignment: CDR1 SGHRS and CDR2 YFSETQ. This CDR3 is CASSFDRSSSYEQYF. In nucleotides, the CDR3 is TGCGCCAGCAGCTTCGACAGGAGTAGCTCCTACGAGCAGTACTTC.

The chain recombines TRBV28 with TRBJ1-5; D not resolved. CDR3 length equals 15 residues. The V and J ends lost 6 bases and 4 bases respectively, with 16 bases between them. Germline V gene sequence: CDR1 MDHEN, CDR2 SYDVKM. The CDR3 DNA follows: TGTGCCAGCAGCTTCTTATATGCGGGGAATCAGCCCCAGCATTTT. It codes for CASSFLYAGNQPQHF. Filled out from reference TRBV28 and TRBJ1-5, the complete variable domain reads DVKVTQSSRYLVKRTGEKVFLECVQDMDHENMFWYRQDPGLGLRLIYFSYDVKMKEKGDIPEGYSVSREKKERFSLILESASTNQTSMYLCASSFLYAGNQPQHFGDGTRLSIL.

The chain is built from TRBV7-9 and TRBJ2-1; a possible D gene is TRBD1 (5 bases). CDR3 length equals 15 residues. Germline V gives CDR1 SEHNR, CDR2 FQNEAQ (reference sequence). Trimming removed 2 bases from V and 8 bases from J, with 16 bases in between. The CDR3 is CASSLIWGEVYEQFF. CDR3 DNA: TGTGCCAGCAGCTTAATCTGGGGCGAAGTCTATGAGCAGTTCTTC. The whole variable domain, remainder taken from reference TRBV7-9 and TRBJ2-1, is DTGVSQNPRHKITKRGQNVTFRCDPISEHNRLYWYRQTLGQGPEFLTYFQNEAQLEKSRLLSDRFSAERPKGSFSTLEIQRTEQGDSAMYLCASSLIWGEVYEQFFGPGTRLTVL.

V is TRBV4-3 and J is TRBJ2-7, with D possibly TRBD1 on 6 matching bases. This CDR3 contains 18 residues. V was clipped by 0 bases and J by 4 bases, with 22 bases between them. CDR1 LGHNA and CDR2 YSLEER come from the germline V gene. The CDR3 sequence: CASSQETDRQGPHYEQYF. Here the CDR3 DNA reads TGCGCCAGCAGCCAAGAAACGGATAGGCAGGGGCCCCATTACGAGCAGTACTTC.

The rearrangement uses TRBV19 and TRBJ2-4, with D possibly being TRBD1 or TRBD2 (5 bases each). V was trimmed by 8 bases and J by 6 bases, leaving 20 bases between them. The germline V gene has CDR1 LNHDA and CDR2 SQIVND (reference sequence). There are 15 residues in the CDR3. CDR3 nucleotides: TGTGCCAGTGCCCCAGTCTTTGGGGGTCCAAACATTCAGTACTTC. Translated, it gives CASAPVFGGPNIQYF.

Comment on this clone: The same CDR3 arises from other DNA sequences in this sample as well. The CDR3 region has the DNA TGTGCCTGGAGCACTGATTCACCCCTCCACTTT. Its translation is CAWSTDSPLHF. The genes are TRBV30 and TRBJ1-6; D not resolved. The CDR3 runs 11 residues. Germline CDR1 reads GTSNPN; CDR2 reads SVGIG (reference sequence). Trimming took 3 bases from V and 8 from J, leaving 5 bases between them. The whole variable domain, filled in from reference TRBV30 and TRBJ1-6, reads SQTIHQWPATLVQPVGSPLSLECTVEGTSNPNLYWYRQAAGRGLQLLFYSVGIGQISSEVPQNLSASRPQDRQFILSSKKLLLSDSGFYLCAWSTDSPLHFGNGTRLTVT.